The 14 T cell receptor beta chains in this list originate from one sample, sequenced in a study of PD-L1 blockade in urothelial cancer. Clones were read by immunoSEQ multiplex PCR, and TCRdb kept only the in-frame ones, dropping some. The sample carries approximately 79,000 clones, 80% to 95% recorded once. Time point reported: peripheral blood 6 weeks after treatment start. Here the sequenced sample was PBMCs, taken around atezolizumab (anti-PD-L1) treatment. These receptors were collected from a woman older than 75 with urothelial cancer.

The chain joins TRBV2 to TRBJ2-3, with 9 bases lining up with TRBD2. Germline assignment: CDR1 SNHLY and CDR2 FYNNEI. The junction had 6 bases not matched to a gene; V was cut back by 7 bases and J by 1 base. This CDR3 has 15 amino acids. CDR3 sequence (DNA): TGTGCCAGCAATGCGGGGGGGGTGGGCACAGATACGCAGTATTTT. Encoded protein: CASNAGGVGTDTQYF.

V gene TRBV28 combines with J gene TRBJ1-2; a weak D match, TRBD1 (5 bases). V lost 1 base and J 4 bases, leaving 13 bases between the germline ends. CDR3 length: 15 residues. The V gene's germline CDR1 is MDHEN and CDR2 SYDVKM. As DNA, the CDR3 is TGTGCCAGCAGTTTATTGCCAGGGTCAAGCTATGGCTACACCTTC. This sequence encodes CASSLLPGSSYGYTF.

The chain is built from TRBV25-1 and TRBJ2-3; a possible D gene is TRBD2 (6 bases). The CDR3 has 14 residues. Per the germline V gene, CDR1 is MGHDK and CDR2 is SYGVNS. Trimming cost V 2 bases and J 5 bases, with 11 bases left between them. CDR3 DNA: TGTGCCAGCAGTGAAAGCGGGTTGGAAGATACGCAGTATTTT. It codes for CASSESGLEDTQYF.

This chain's CDR3 is CASRAGTSVNEQFF. CDR3 DNA sequence: TGTGCCAGCAGGGCCGGGACTAGCGTTAATGAGCAGTTCTTC. This chain joins TRBV28 and TRBJ2-1; 10 bases map to TRBD2. The germline gives CDR1 MDHEN, CDR2 SYDVKM. V shed 6 bases and J 7 bases; nucleotides not matched to a gene: 6. CDR3 length: 14 residues.

The chain has TRBV30 and TRBJ1-1; the D gene is possibly TRBD1 (6 bases). In germline, CDR1 is GTSNPN, CDR2 SVGIG (reference sequence). The CDR3 length is 16 residues. V dropped 0 bases and J dropped 2 bases, with 16 bases sitting between them. The CDR3 here is CAWSVRAGVTNTEAFF. The CDR3 nucleotides are TGTGCCTGGAGTGTCCGGGCAGGGGTCACCAACACTGAAGCTTTCTTT.

The chain combines TRBV7-9 with TRBJ2-5, with D maybe TRBD2 (6 bases). Trimming removed 5 bases at V and 5 bases at J, with 18 bases between. The CDR3 is 15 residues long. Per germline, CDR1 SEHNR and CDR2 FQNEAQ (reference sequence). The CDR3 loop reads CASSPRGTVTETQYF. CDR3 bases: TGTGCCAGCAGCCCTCGGGGGACTGTAACTGAGACCCAGTACTTC.

The chain's CDR3 is CASSFEDRGSGAFF. The CDR3 DNA follows: TGCGCCAGCAGCTTTGAGGACAGGGGCTCCGGGGCTTTCTTT. The chain couples TRBV5-1 to TRBJ1-1; 9 bases are shared with TRBD1. The CDR3 loop spans 14 amino acids. The germline CDR1 and CDR2 sequences are SGHRS and YFSETQ. V gave up 2 bases and J gave up 11 bases; unmatched junction bases: 10.

This chain joins TRBV15 and TRBJ1-4; possibly TRBD1 for D (5 bases). The CDR3 has 15 amino acids. With 0 bases removed from V and 8 bases from J, the gap between germline ends came to 13 bases. The V gene's germline CDR1 is LNHNV and CDR2 YYDKDF (reference sequence). The CDR3 region is CATSRDGQGGEKLFF. Written as DNA, the CDR3 is TGTGCCACCAGCAGAGATGGGCAGGGCGGAGAAAAACTGTTTTTT. The entire variable domain, with the rest obtained from reference TRBV15 and TRBJ1-4, is as follows: DAMVIQNPRYQVTQFGKPVTLSCSQTLNHNVMYWYQQKSSQAPKLLFHYYDKDFNNEADTPDNFQSRRPNTSFCFLDIRSPGLGDTAMYLCATSRDGQGGEKLFFGSGTQLSVL.

J is TRBJ1-2 and V is TRBV21-1; the table's D call, TRBD1, was not checked against the DNA. TRBV21-1 is labeled a pseudogene. The CDR3 is 15 amino acids. This chain's CDR3 is CASSQRDRGLPGYTF. DNA for the CDR3: TGTGCCAGCAGCCAACGGGACAGGGGGCTTCCCGGCTACACCTTC.

The V gene is TRBV6-1, the J gene TRBJ2-1, with D possibly TRBD2 on 5 matching bases. The germline V gene encodes CDR1 MNHNS and CDR2 SASEGT. The CDR3 has 13 amino acids. Deletions cut 5 bases from V and 11 bases from J, with 16 bases between. The CDR3 coding sequence is TGTGCCAGCAGTTCTAGCCAGCAGTCGCAGCAGTTCTTC. Encoded protein: CASSSSQQSQQFF.

The chain links TRBV5-1 to TRBJ2-2, with D possibly TRBD1 on 6 matching bases. CDR1 SGHRS and CDR2 YFSETQ come from the germline V gene. The CDR3 totals 16 residues. The V and J ends lost 0 bases and 0 bases respectively, with 9 bases between them. CDR3 sequence (DNA): TGCGCCAGCAGCTTGGTCCGACAGGCGAACACCGGGGAGCTGTTTTTT. The encoded protein is CASSLVRQANTGELFF. The entire variable domain, with the rest obtained from reference TRBV5-1 and TRBJ2-2, is as follows: KAGVTQTPRYLIKTRGQQVTLSCSPISGHRSVSWYQQTPGQGLQFLFEYFSETQRNKGNFPGRFSGRQFSNSRSEMNVSTLELGDSALYLCASSLVRQANTGELFFGEGSRLTVL.

The chain couples TRBV19 to TRBJ2-7, with D possibly matching TRBD2 (7 bases). The CDR3 covers 14 residues. V lost 10 bases, J lost 0 bases, and 16 bases lay in between. The germline V gene has CDR1 LNHDA and CDR2 SQIVND (reference sequence). CDR3 sequence: CATGKGGSSYEQYF. CDR3 in DNA: TGTGCCACCGGAAAGGGGGGGAGCTCCTACGAGCAGTACTTC.

The chain couples TRBV11-2 to TRBJ2-1; D possibly corresponds to TRBD2 (7 bases). V dropped 1 base and J dropped 9 bases, with 13 bases sitting between them. Germline CDR1 SGHAT, CDR2 FQNNGV. The CDR3 spans 14 residues. CDR3 sequence: CASSLVGGRGEQFF. DNA of the CDR3: TGTGCCAGCAGCTTAGTAGGGGGGAGGGGTGAGCAGTTCTTC.

The chain employs TRBV7-3 and TRBJ1-1, with D uncertain. The germline gives CDR1 SGHTA, CDR2 FQGTGA. V dropped 5 bases and J dropped 1 base, with 14 bases sitting between them. This CDR3 has 15 amino acids. CDR3 region: CASSPGRVGNTEAFF. The CDR3 DNA sequence: TGTGCCAGCAGCCCCGGTCGGGTGGGGAACACTGAAGCTTTCTTT. Full variable domain (missing parts from reference TRBV7-3 and TRBJ1-1): GAGVSQTPSNKVTEKGKYVELRCDPISGHTALYWYRQSLGQGPEFLIYFQGTGAADDSGLPNDRFFAVRPEGSVSTLKIQRTERGDSAVYLCASSPGRVGNTEAFFGQGTRLTVV.